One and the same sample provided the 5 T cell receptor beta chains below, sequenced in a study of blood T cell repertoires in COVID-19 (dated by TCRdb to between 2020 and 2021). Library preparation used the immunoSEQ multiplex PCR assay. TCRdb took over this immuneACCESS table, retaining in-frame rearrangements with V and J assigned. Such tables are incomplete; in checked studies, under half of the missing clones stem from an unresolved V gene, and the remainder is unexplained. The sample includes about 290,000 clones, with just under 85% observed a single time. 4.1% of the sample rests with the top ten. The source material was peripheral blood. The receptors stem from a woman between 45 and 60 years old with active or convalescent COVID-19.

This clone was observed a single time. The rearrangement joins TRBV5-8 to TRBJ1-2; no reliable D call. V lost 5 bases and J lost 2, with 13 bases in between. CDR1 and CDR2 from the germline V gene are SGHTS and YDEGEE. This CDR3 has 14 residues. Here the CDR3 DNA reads TGTGCCAGCAGGAACGGGGTAGGCAACTATGGCTACACCTTC. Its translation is CASRNGVGNYGYTF.

CDR3 coding DNA: TGTGCCAGCTCTCTCCAGGGGAATCAGCCCCAGCATTTT. This encodes CASSLQGNQPQHF. The chain combines TRBV18 with TRBJ1-5, with D perhaps TRBD1 (6 bases). The germline V and J ends were trimmed by 6 bases and 4 bases, with 10 bases remaining between them. CDR3 size: 13 residues. The V gene's germline CDR1 is KGHSH and CDR2 LQKENI.

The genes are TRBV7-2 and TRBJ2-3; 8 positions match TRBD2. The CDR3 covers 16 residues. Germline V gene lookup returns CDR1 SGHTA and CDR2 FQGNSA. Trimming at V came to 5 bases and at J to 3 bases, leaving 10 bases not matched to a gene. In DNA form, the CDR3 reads TGTGCCAGCAGCCCAACCAGGCTAGCGGGTACAGATACGCAGTATTTT. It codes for CASSPTRLAGTDTQYF.

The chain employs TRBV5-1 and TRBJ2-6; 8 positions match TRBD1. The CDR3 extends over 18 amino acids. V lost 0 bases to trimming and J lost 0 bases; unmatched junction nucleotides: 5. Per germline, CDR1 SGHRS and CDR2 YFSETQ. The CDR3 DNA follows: TGCGCCAGCAGCTTGGTAGCAGGGGGCGGCTCTGGGGCCAACGTCCTGACTTTC. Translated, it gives CASSLVAGGGSGANVLTF.

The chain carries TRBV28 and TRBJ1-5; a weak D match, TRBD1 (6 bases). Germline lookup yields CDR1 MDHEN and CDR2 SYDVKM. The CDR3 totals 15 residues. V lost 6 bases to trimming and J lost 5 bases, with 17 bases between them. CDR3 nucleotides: TGTGCCAGCAGCTATCAGGGGCCCGGGTATCAGCCCCAGCATTTT. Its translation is CASSYQGPGYQPQHF.